The following is a TCR beta chain sequence with its context. The V and J ends lost 2 bases and 6 bases respectively, with 8 bases between them. CDR3 length: 13 residues. Per the germline V gene, CDR1 is PRHDT and CDR2 is FYEKMQ (reference sequence). This sample is drawn from a study of shared T cell receptors in the human thymus. The method was immunoSEQ multiplex PCR; TCRdb's version includes in-frame clones alone and lacks a portion of them. The table records under 450,000 clones, about 95% of them present only once. The chain couples TRBV13 to TRBJ2-1; D is undetermined. This TCR was recovered from a human donor. The sequenced sample was thymocytes. For the CDR3, the DNA is TGTGCCAGCAGCTTAAACCTAGGCAATGAGCAGTTCTTC. Protein product: CASSLNLGNEQFF.